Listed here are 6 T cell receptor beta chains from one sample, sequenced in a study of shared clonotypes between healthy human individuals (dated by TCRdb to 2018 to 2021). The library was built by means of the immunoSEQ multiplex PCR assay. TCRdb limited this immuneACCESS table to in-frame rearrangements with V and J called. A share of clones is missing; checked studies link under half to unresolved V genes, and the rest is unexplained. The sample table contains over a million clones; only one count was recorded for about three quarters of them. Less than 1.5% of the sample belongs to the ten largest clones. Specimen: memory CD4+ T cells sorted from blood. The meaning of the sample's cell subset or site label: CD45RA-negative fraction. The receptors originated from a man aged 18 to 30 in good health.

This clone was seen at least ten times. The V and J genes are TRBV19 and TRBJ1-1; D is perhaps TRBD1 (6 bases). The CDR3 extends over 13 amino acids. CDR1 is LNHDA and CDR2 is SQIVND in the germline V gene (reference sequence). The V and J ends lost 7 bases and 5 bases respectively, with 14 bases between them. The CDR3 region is CASIKTGATEAFF. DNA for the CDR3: TGTGCCAGTATCAAGACGGGGGCAACTGAAGCTTTCTTT.

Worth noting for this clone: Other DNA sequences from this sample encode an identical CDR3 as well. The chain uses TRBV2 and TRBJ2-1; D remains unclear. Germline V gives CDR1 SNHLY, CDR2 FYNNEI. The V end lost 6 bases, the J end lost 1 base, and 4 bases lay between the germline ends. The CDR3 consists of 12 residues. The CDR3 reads CASRGSYNEQFF. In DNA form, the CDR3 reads TGTGCCAGCAGAGGGTCCTACAATGAGCAGTTCTTC.

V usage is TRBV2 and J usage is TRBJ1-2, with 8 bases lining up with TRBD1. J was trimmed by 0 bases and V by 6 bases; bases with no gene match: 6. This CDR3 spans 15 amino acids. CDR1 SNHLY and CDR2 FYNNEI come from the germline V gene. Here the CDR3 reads CASRKRTGSNYGYTF. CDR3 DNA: TGTGCCAGCAGAAAAAGGACAGGGTCTAACTATGGCTACACCTTC.

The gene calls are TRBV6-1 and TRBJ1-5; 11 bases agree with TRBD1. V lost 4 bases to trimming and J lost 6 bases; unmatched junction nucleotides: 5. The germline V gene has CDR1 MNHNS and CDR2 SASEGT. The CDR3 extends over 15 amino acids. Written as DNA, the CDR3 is TGTGCCAGCAGTGGAGGGACAGGGGGGTTTCAGCCCCAGCATTTT. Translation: CASSGGTGGFQPQHF.

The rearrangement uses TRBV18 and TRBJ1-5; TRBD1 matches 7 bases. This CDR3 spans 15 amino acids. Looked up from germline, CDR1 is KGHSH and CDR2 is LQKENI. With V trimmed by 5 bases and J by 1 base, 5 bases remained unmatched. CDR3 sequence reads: CASSSQGVSNQPQHF. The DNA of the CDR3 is TGTGCCAGCTCATCCCAGGGGGTGAGCAATCAGCCCCAGCATTTT.

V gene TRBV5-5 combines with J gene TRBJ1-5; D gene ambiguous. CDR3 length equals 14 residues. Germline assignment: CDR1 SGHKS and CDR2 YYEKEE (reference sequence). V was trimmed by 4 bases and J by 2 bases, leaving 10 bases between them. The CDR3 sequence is CASSPEFGNQPQHF. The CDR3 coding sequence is TGTGCCAGCAGCCCGGAATTCGGCAATCAGCCCCAGCATTTT. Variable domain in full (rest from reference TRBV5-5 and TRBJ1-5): DAGVTQSPTHLIKTRGQQVTLRCSPISGHKSVSWYQQVLGQGPQFIFQYYEKEERGRGNFPDRFSARQFPNYSSELNVNALLLGDSALYLCASSPEFGNQPQHFGDGTRLSIL.